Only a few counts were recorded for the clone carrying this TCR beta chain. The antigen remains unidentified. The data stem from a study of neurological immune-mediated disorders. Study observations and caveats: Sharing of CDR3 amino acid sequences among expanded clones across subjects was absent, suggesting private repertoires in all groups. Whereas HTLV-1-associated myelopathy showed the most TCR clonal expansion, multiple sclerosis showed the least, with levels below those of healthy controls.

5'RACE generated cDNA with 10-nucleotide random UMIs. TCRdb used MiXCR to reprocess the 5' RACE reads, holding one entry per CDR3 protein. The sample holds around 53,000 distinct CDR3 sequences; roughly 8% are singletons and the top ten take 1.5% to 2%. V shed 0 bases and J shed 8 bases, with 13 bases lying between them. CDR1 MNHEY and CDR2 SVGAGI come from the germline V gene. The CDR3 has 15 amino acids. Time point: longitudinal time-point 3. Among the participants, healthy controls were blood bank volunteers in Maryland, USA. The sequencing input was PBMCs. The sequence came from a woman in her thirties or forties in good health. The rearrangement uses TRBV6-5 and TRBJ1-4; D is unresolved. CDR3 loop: CASSYSEDRGEKLFF. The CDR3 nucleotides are TGTGCCAGCAGTTACTCCGAAGATCGGGGAGAAAAACTGTTTTTT.